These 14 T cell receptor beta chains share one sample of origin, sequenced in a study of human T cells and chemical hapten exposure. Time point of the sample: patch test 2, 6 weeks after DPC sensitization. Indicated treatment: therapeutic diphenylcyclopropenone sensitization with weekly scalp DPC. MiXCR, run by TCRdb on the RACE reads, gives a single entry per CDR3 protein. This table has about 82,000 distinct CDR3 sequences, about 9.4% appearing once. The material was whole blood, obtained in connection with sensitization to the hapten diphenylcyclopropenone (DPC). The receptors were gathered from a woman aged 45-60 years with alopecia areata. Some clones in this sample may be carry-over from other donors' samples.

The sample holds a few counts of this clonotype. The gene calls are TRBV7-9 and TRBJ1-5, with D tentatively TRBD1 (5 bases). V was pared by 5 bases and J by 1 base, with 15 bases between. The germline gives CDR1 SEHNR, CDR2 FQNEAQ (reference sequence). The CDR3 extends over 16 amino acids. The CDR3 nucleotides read TGTGCCAGCAGCCCGAGCGGGGGACGCAGCAATCAGCCCCAGCATTTT. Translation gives CASSPSGGRSNQPQHF. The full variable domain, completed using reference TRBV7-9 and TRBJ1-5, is DTGVSQNPRHKITKRGQNVTFRCDPISEHNRLYWYRQTLGQGPEFLTYFQNEAQLEKSRLLSDRFSAERPKGSFSTLEIQRTEQGDSAMYLCASSPSGGRSNQPQHFGDGTRLSIL.

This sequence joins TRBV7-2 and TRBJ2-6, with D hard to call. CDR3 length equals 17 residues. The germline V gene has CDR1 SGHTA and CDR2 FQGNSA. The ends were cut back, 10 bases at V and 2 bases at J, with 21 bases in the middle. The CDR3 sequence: CAIGRSYLSAGANVLTF. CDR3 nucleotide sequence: TGTGCCATCGGTAGGAGTTATCTTAGTGCTGGGGCCAACGTCCTGACTTTC. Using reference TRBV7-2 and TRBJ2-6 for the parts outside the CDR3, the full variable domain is GAGVSQSPSNKVTEKGKDVELRCDPISGHTALYWYRQSLGQGLEFLIYFQGNSAPDKSGLPSDRFSAERTGGSVSTLTIQRTQQEDSAVYLCAIGRSYLSAGANVLTFGAGSRLTVL.

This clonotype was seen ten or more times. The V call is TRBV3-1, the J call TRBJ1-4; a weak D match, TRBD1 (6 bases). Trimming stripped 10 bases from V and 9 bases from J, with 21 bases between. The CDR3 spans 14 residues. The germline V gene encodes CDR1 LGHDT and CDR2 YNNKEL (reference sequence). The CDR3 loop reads CATQSLQGGKKLFF. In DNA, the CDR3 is TGTGCCACACAGAGCCTACAGGGCGGAAAAAAACTGTTTTTT.

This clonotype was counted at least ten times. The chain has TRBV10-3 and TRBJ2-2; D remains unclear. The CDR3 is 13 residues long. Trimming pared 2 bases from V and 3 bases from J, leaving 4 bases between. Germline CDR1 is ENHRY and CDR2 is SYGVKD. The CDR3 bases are TGTGCCATCAGTGAGGAGTACACCGGGGAGCTGTTTTTT. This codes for CAISEEYTGELFF.

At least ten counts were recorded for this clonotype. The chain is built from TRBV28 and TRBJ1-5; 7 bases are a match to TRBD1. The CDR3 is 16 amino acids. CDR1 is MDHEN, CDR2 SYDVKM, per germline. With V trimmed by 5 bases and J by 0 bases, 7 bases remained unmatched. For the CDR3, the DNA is TGTGCCAGCAGTCTTACCGGACAGGCTAGCAATCAGCCCCAGCATTTT. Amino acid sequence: CASSLTGQASNQPQHF.

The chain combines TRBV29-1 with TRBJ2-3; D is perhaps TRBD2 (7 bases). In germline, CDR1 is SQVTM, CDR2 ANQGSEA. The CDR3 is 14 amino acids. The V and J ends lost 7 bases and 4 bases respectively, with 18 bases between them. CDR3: CSAAAGASADTQYF. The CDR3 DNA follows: TGCAGCGCCGCGGCGGGGGCCTCCGCAGATACGCAGTATTTT.

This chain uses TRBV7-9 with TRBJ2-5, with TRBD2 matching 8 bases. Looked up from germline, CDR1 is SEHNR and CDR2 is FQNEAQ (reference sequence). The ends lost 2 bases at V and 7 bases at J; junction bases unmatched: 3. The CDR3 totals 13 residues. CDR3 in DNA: TGTGCCAGCAGCTTAACGGGGGGGTCGACCCAGTACTTC. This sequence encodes CASSLTGGSTQYF.

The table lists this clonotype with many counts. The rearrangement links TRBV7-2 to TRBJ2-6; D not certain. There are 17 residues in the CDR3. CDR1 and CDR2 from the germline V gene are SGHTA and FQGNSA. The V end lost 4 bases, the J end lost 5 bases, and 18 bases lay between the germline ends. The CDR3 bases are TGTGCCAGCAGCTCCCTATTTGACACGCGCAGGGCCAACGTCCTGACTTTC. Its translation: CASSSLFDTRRANVLTF.

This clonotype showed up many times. CDR3 coding DNA: TGTGCCAGCAGCGAAGAGCGCGCTACCCCCCTCGCCGAGCAGTACTTC. Translation: CASSEERATPLAEQYF. The chain is built from TRBV7-8 and TRBJ2-7; D unclear. This CDR3 has 16 amino acids. The germline V and J ends were trimmed by 5 bases and 6 bases, with 23 bases remaining between them. Germline assignment: CDR1 SGHVS and CDR2 FQNEAQ.

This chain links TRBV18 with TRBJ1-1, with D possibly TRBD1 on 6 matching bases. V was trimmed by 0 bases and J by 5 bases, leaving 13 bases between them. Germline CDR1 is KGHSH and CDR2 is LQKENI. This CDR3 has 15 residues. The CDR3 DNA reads TGTGCCAGCTCACCACCGTTAAACAGGGAGACTGAAGCTTTCTTT. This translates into CASSPPLNRETEAFF. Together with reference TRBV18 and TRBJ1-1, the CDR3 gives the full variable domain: NAGVMQNPRHLVRRRGQEARLRCSPMKGHSHVYWYRQLPEEGLKFMVYLQKENIIDESGMPKERFSAEFPKEGPSILRIQQVVRGDSAAYFCASSPPLNRETEAFFGQGTRLTVV.

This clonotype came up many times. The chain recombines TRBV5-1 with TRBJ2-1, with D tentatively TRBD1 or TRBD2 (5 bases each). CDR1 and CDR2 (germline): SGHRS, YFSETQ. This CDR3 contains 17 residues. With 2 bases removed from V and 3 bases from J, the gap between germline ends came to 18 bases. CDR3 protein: CASSFRRGARLYNEQFF. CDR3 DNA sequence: TGCGCCAGCAGCTTCCGTCGGGGCGCGCGACTCTACAATGAGCAGTTCTTC. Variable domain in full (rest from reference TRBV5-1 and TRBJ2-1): KAGVTQTPRYLIKTRGQQVTLSCSPISGHRSVSWYQQTPGQGLQFLFEYFSETQRNKGNFPGRFSGRQFSNSRSEMNVSTLELGDSALYLCASSFRRGARLYNEQFFGPGTRLTVL.

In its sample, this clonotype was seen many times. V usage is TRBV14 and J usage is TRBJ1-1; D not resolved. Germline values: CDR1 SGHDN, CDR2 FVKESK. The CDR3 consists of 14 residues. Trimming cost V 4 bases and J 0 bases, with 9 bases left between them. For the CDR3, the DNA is TGTGCCAGCAGCCGCCGGCCGTTGAACACTGAAGCTTTCTTT. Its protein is CASSRRPLNTEAFF.

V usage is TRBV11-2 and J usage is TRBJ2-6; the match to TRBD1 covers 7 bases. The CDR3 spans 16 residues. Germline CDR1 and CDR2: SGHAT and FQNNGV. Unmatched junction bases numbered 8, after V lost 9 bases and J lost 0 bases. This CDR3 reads CARRDRSSSGANVLTF. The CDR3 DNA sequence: TGTGCCAGGAGGGACAGATCGTCCTCTGGGGCCAACGTCCTGACTTTC.

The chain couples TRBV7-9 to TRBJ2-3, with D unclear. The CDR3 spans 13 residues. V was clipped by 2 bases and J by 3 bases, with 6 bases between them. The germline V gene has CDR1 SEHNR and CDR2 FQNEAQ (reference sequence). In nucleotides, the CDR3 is TGTGCCAGCAGCTTATTCTCGACAGATACGCAGTATTTT. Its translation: CASSLFSTDTQYF.